Each of the 11 T cell receptor beta chains below was sequenced from the same sample in a study of cytomegalovirus exposure and HLA in healthy donors. Vbeta (60) and Jbeta (13) primers were used in the PCR. Repertoires were generated with immunoSEQ multiplex PCR, while TCRdb's copy carries only in-frame clones and drops some. The sample comprises about 170,000 clones, about 75% of which are singletons, and under 8% rests with the top ten. Sequenced material: PBMCs. The receptors were sampled from a man aged 35-49 years in good health and CMV-seropositive.

V is TRBV6-1 and J is TRBJ2-7; TRBD2 matches at 13 bases. Trimming took 2 bases from V and 6 from J; bases not matched to a gene: 4. CDR1 is MNHNS and CDR2 is SASEGT in the germline V gene. This CDR3 is built from 15 residues. This CDR3 reads CASSEWGLAGREQYF. The DNA of the CDR3 is TGTGCCAGCAGTGAATGGGGACTAGCGGGACGCGAGCAGTACTTC.

The chain has TRBV14 and TRBJ1-2; D is uncertain. This CDR3 spans 12 amino acids. V was trimmed by 4 bases and J by 8 bases, leaving 11 bases between them. Germline values: CDR1 SGHDN, CDR2 FVKESK. CDR3 in amino acids: CASSRSGYGYTF. DNA for the CDR3: TGTGCCAGCAGCCGTTCCGGTTACGGCTACACCTTC.

The chain links TRBV27 to TRBJ1-2, with 7 bases identical to TRBD1. The CDR3 consists of 13 residues. Germline lookup yields CDR1 MNHEY and CDR2 SMNVEV (reference sequence). J was trimmed by 3 bases and V by 8 bases; bases with no gene match: 6. The chain's CDR3 is CASRRTGHYGYTF. The CDR3 DNA reads as TGTGCCAGCCGGCGGACAGGCCACTATGGCTACACCTTC.

On this clone: Other nucleotide sequences in the sample specify the same CDR3. The gene calls are TRBV29-1 and TRBJ1-1, with TRBD1 matching over 9 bases. The CDR3 loop spans 14 amino acids. The ends lost 5 bases at V and 1 base at J; junction bases unmatched: 5. Germline loops: CDR1 SQVTM, CDR2 ANQGSEA. CDR3 region: CSVWTGVRNTEAFF. DNA of the CDR3: TGCAGCGTTTGGACAGGGGTTAGGAACACTGAAGCTTTCTTT.

V gene TRBV19 combines with J gene TRBJ2-7, with 7 bases lining up with TRBD1. Germline CDR1 reads LNHDA; CDR2 reads SQIVND (reference sequence). This CDR3 is built from 13 residues. V lost 9 bases and J lost 0; bases outside the gene matches: 5. The CDR3 nucleotides read TGTGCCAGCTCGGGACAGCCCTCCTACGAGCAGTACTTC. Translating it yields CASSGQPSYEQYF.

The chain combines TRBV6-1 with TRBJ2-5; TRBD1 aligns across 8 bases. The junction had 4 bases not matched to a gene; V was cut back by 3 bases and J by 4 bases. The germline V gene encodes CDR1 MNHNS and CDR2 SASEGT. CDR3 size: 14 residues. The CDR3 is CASSDGQGPETQYF. CDR3 sequence (DNA): TGTGCCAGCAGTGATGGACAGGGTCCAGAGACCCAGTACTTC.

The chain joins TRBV7-3 to TRBJ2-1; 9 bases align to TRBD2. Germline V CDR1 and CDR2: SGHTA, FQGTGA. This CDR3 is built from 12 residues. Trimming took 2 bases from V and 15 from J; bases not matched to a gene: 5. CDR3 region: CASSLAAGGLFF. The CDR3 nucleotides read TGTGCCAGCAGCTTAGCGGCGGGGGGGCTGTTCTTC.

The J gene is TRBJ2-3, the V gene TRBV2, with D unclear. V shed 6 bases and J shed 6 bases, with 16 bases lying between them. The CDR3 sequence is 14 residues long. Germline CDR1 SNHLY, CDR2 FYNNEI. CDR3 protein: CASRELAGPDTQYF. CDR3 DNA: TGTGCCAGCAGAGAACTGGCAGGCCCGGATACGCAGTATTTT.

The V gene is TRBV10-3, the J gene TRBJ2-7, with 7 bases that match TRBD1. The V gene end was trimmed by 3 bases and the J gene end by 0 bases; junction bases not matched to a gene: 8. The germline V gene encodes CDR1 ENHRY and CDR2 SYGVKD. There are 16 residues in the CDR3. Here the CDR3 DNA reads TGTGCCATCAGTGATTGGGGACAGTCTTACTCCTACGAGCAGTACTTC. The encoded protein is CAISDWGQSYSYEQYF.

Concerning this clone itself: At one end, the junction sequence differs from germline, possibly due to a read error. Other DNA sequences of this sample code for an identical CDR3. CDR3 loop: CAASGRGDTGELFF. As DNA, the CDR3 is TGTGCAGCTAGCGGGAGGGGCGACACTGGGGAGCTGTTTTTT. The gene calls are TRBV7-8 and TRBJ2-2; 12 positions agree with TRBD2. Germline loops: CDR1 SGHVS, CDR2 FQNEAQ. The length of the CDR3 is 14 residues.

The chain couples TRBV18 to TRBJ1-4; 8 nucleotides match TRBD1. J lost 5 bases, V lost 3 bases, and 11 bases had no gene match. CDR1 KGHSH and CDR2 LQKENI come from the germline V gene. The length of the CDR3 is 17 residues. CDR3 nucleotide sequence: TGTGCCAGCTCACCCCTCGTGGGGCAGGGGGCGAATGAAAAACTGTTTTTT. It translates to CASSPLVGQGANEKLFF.